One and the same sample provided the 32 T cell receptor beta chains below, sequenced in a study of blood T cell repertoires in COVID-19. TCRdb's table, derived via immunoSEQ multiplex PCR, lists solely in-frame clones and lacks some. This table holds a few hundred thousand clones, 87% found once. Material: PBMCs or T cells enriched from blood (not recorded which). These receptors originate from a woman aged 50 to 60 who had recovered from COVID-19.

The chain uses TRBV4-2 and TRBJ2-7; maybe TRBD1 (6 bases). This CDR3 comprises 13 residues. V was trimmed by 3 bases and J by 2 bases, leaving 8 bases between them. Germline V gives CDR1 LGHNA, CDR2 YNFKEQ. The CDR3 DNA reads TGTGCCAGCAGCCAGGACAGAACCTACGAGCAGTACTTC. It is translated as CASSQDRTYEQYF.

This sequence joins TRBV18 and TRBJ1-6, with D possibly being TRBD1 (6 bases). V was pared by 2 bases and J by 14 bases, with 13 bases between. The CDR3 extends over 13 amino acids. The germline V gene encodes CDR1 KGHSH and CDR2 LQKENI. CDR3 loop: CASSPGQFITLHF. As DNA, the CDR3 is TGTGCCAGCTCACCAGGACAGTTTATAACCCTCCACTTT. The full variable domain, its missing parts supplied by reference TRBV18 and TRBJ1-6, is NAGVMQNPRHLVRRRGQEARLRCSPMKGHSHVYWYRQLPEEGLKFMVYLQKENIIDESGMPKERFSAEFPKEGPSILRIQQVVRGDSAAYFCASSPGQFITLHFGNGTRLTVT.

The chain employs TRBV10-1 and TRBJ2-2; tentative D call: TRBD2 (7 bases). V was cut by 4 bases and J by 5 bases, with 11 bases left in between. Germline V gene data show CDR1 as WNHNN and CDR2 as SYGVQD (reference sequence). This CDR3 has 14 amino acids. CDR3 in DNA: TGCGCCAGCAGTGGGGGGCGGGGGACCGGGGAGCTGTTTTTT. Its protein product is CASSGGRGTGELFF.

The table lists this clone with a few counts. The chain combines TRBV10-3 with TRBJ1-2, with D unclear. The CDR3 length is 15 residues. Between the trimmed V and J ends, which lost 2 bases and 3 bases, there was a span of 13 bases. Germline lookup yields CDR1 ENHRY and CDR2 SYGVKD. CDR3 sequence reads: CAISEPMGRDYGYTF. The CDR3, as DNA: TGTGCCATCAGTGAGCCGATGGGTCGGGACTATGGCTACACCTTC.

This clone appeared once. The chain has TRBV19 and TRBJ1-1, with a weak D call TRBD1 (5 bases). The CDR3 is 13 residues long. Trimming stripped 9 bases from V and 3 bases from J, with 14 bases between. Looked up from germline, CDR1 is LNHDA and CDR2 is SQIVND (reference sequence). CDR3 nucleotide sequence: TGTGCCAGCCACCCTGGGGGGTACACTGAAGCTTTCTTT. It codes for CASHPGGYTEAFF.

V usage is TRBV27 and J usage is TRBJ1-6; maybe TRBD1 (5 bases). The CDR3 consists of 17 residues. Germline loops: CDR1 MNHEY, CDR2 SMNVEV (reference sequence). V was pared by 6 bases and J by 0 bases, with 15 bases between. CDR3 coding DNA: TGTGCCAGCAGCCAAGGGGTCCTCAGCTCCTATAATTCACCCCTCCACTTT. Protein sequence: CASSQGVLSSYNSPLHF.

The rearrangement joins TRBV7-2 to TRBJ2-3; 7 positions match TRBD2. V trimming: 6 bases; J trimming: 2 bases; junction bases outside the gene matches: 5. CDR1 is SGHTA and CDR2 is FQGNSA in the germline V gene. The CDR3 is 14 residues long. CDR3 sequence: CASRRAGTTDTQYF. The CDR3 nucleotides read TGTGCCAGCAGGAGAGCGGGGACCACAGATACGCAGTATTTT. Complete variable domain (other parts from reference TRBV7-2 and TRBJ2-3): GAGVSQSPSNKVTEKGKDVELRCDPISGHTALYWYRQSLGQGLEFLIYFQGNSAPDKSGLPSDRFSAERTGGSVSTLTIQRTQQEDSAVYLCASRRAGTTDTQYFGPGTRLTVL.

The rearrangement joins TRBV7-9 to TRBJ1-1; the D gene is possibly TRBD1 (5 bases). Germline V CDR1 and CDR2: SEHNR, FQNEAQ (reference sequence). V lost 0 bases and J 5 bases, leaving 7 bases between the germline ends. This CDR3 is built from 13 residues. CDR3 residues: CASSLASGTEAFF. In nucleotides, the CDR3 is TGTGCCAGCAGCTTAGCGTCAGGGACTGAAGCTTTCTTT.

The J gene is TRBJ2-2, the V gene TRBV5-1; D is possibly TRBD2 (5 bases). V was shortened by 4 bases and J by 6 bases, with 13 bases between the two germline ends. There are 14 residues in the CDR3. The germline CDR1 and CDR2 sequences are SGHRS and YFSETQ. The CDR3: CASSLWETAGELFF. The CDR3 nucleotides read TGCGCCAGCAGCCTGTGGGAGACGGCCGGGGAGCTGTTTTTT.

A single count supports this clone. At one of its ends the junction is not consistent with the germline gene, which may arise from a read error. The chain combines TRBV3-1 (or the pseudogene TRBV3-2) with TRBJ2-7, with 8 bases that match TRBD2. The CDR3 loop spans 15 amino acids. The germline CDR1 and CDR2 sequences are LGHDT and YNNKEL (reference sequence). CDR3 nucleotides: TGTGCCAGCAGCCAACTGGAAACCGGGGGGGCCTTACCGCACTTC. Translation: CASSQLETGGALPHF.

The CDR3 sequence: CAWSVRGTTISYEQYF. In nucleotides, the CDR3 is TGTGCCTGGAGTGTACGTGGGACTACCATATCCTACGAGCAGTACTTC. J is TRBJ2-7 and V is TRBV30; 7 bases fit TRBD2. The V and J ends lost 0 bases and 1 base, in that order; junction bases with no gene match: 9. Per the germline V gene, CDR1 is GTSNPN and CDR2 is SVGIG (reference sequence). This CDR3 spans 16 amino acids.

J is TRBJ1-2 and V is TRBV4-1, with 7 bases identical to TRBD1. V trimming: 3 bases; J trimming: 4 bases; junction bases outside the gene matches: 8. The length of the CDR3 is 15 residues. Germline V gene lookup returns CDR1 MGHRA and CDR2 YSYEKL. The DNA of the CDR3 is TGCGCCAGCAGCCAGACGGGACAGCCCCTCTATGGCTACACCTTC. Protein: CASSQTGQPLYGYTF.

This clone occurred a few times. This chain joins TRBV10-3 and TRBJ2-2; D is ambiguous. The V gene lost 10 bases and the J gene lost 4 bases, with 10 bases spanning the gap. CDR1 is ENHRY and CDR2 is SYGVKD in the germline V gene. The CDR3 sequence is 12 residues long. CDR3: CATGSFTGELFF. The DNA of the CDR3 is TGTGCCACTGGCTCTTTCACCGGGGAGCTGTTTTTT.

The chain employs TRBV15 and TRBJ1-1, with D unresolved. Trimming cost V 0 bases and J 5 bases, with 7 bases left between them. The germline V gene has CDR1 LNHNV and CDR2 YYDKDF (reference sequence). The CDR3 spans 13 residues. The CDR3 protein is CATSRDRGTEAFF. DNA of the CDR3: TGTGCCACCAGCAGAGACAGAGGTACTGAAGCTTTCTTT.

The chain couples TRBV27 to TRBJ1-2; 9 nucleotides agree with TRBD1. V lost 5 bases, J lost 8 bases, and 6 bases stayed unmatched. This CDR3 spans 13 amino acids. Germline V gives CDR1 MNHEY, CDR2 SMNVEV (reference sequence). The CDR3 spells CASSPLDRGGYTF. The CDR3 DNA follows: TGTGCCAGCAGTCCCCTGGACAGGGGAGGCTACACCTTC.

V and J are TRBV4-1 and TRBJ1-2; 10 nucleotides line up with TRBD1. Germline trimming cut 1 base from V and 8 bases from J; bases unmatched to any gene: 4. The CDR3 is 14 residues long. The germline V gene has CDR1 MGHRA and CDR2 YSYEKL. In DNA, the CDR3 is TGCGCCAGCAGCCAAGGGGACAGGGGTTACGGCTACACCTTC. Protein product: CASSQGDRGYGYTF.

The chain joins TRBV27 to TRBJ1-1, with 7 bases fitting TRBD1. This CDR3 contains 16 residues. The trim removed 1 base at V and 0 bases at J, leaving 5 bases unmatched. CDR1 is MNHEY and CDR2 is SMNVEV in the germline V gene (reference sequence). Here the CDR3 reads CASSLFQGVLNTEAFF. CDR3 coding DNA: TGTGCCAGCAGTTTATTCCAGGGGGTTTTGAACACTGAAGCTTTCTTT.

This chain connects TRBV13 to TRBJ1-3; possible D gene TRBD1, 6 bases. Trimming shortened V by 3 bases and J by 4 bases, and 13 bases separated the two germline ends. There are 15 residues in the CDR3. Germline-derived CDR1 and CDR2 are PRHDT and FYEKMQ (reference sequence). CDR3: CASSFLGAHGNTIYF. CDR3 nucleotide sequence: TGTGCCAGCAGCTTTTTGGGGGCCCACGGAAACACCATATATTTT.

For the CDR3, the DNA is TGTGCCAGCAGCGACAGGGGGCAGACCTACGAGCAGTACTTC. As protein: CASSDRGQTYEQYF. This rearrangement joins TRBV6-2 or TRBV6-3 to TRBJ2-7; TRBD1 aligns across 10 bases. There are 14 residues in the CDR3. Per the germline V gene, CDR1 is MNHEY and CDR2 is SVGEGT. V trimming: 6 bases; J trimming: 2 bases; junction bases outside the gene matches: 4.

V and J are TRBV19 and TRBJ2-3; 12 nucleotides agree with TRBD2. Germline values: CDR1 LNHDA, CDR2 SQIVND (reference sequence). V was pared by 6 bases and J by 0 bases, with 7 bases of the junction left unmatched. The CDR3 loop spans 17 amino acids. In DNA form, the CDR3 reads TGTGCCAGTAGATCTAGCGGGGGGGCAGGAAGCACAGATACGCAGTATTTT. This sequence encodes CASRSSGGAGSTDTQYF.

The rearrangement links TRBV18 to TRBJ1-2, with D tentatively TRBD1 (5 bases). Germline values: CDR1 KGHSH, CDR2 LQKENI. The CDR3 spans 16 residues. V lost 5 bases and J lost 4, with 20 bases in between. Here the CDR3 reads CASSTGGLTGSYGYTF. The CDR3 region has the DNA TGTGCCAGCTCAACCGGGGGACTTACGGGATCCTATGGCTACACCTTC.

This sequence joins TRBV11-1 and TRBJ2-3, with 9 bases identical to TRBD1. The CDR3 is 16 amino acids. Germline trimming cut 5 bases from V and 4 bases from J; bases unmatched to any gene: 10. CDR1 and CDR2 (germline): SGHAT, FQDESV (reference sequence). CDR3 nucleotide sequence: TGTGCCAGCAGCCCCCGAGTACAGGGGGCCGCAGATACGCAGTATTTT. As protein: CASSPRVQGAADTQYF. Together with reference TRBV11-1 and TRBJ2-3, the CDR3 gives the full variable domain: EAEVAQSPRYKITEKSQAVAFWCDPISGHATLYWYRQILGQGPELLVQFQDESVVDDSQLPKDRFSAERLKGVDSTLKIQPAELGDSAMYLCASSPRVQGAADTQYFGPGTRLTVL.

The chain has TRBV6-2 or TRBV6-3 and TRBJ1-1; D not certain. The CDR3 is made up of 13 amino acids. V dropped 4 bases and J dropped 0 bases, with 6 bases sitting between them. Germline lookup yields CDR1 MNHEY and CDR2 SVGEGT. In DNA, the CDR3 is TGTGCCAGCAGTTTTGAGGTGAACACTGAAGCTTTCTTT. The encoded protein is CASSFEVNTEAFF.

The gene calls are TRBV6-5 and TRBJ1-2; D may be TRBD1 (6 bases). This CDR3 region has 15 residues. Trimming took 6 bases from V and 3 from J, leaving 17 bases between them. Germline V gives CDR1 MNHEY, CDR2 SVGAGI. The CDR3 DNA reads TGTGCCAGCAGGCCAAGGGGGACGGTAGACTATGGCTACACCTTC. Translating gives CASRPRGTVDYGYTF.

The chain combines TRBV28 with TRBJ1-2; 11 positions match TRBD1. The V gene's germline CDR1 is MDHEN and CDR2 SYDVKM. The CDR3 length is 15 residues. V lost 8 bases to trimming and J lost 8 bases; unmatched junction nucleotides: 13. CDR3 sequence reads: CASGPRTGGAQGYTF. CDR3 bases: TGTGCCAGCGGGCCTCGGACAGGGGGCGCGCAGGGCTACACCTTC.

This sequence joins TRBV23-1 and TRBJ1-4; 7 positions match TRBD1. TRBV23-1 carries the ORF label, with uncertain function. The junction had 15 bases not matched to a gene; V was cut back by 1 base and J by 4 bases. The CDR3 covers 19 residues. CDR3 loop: CASSQYNRGFVGGNEKLFF. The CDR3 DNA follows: TGCGCCAGCAGTCAATATAACAGGGGCTTCGTAGGGGGTAATGAAAAACTGTTTTTT.

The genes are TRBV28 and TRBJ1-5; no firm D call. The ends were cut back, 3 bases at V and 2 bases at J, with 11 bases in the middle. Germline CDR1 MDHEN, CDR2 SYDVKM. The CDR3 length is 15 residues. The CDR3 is CASSLEQIGNQPQHF. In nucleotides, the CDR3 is TGTGCCAGCAGTTTGGAACAGATTGGCAATCAGCCCCAGCATTTT.

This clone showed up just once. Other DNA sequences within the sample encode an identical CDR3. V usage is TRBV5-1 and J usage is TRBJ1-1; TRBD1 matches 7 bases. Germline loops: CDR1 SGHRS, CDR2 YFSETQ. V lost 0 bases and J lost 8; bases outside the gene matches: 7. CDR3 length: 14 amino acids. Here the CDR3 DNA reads TGCGCCAGCAGCTTGGGACAGGGAAGTACCGAAGCTTTCTTT. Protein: CASSLGQGSTEAFF. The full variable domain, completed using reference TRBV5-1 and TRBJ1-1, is KAGVTQTPRYLIKTRGQQVTLSCSPISGHRSVSWYQQTPGQGLQFLFEYFSETQRNKGNFPGRFSGRQFSNSRSEMNVSTLELGDSALYLCASSLGQGSTEAFFGQGTRLTVV.

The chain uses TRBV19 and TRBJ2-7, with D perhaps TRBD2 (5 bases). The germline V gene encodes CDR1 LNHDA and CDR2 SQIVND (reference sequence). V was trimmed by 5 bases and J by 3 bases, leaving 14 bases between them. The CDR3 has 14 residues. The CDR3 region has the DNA TGTGCCAGTAGTCTTCGGGCCCGGGGCTACGAGCAGTACTTC. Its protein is CASSLRARGYEQYF.

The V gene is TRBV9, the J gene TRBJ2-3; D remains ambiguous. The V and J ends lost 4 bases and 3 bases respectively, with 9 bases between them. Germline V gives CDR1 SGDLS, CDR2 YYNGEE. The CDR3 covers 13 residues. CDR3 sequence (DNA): TGTGCCAGCAGCTTAGCTATTACAGATACGCAGTATTTT. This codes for CASSLAITDTQYF.

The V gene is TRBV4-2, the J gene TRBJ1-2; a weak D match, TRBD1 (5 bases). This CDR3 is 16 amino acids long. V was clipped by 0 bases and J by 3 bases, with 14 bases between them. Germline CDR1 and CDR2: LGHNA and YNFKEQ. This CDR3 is CASSQESGFTHYGYTF. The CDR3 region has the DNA TGTGCCAGCAGCCAAGAGTCAGGGTTTACCCACTATGGCTACACCTTC.

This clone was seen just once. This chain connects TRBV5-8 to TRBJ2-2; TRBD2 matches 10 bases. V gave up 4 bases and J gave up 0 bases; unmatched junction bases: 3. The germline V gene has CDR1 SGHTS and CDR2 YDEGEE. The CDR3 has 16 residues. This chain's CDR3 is CASSPGLAANTGELFF. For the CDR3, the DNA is TGTGCCAGCAGCCCAGGACTAGCGGCGAACACCGGGGAGCTGTTTTTT.